The sequence of this T cell receptor (beta chain) was determined in a study of T cell changes during pregnancy in multiple sclerosis. Assay used: immunoSEQ multiplex PCR; TCRdb lists only in-frame clones, some missing. The top ten hold around 0.9% of the sample, which has tens of thousands of clones, around 93% seen once. V was pared by 8 bases and J by 0 bases, with 6 bases of the junction left unmatched. This CDR3 is built from 15 residues. CDR1 SNHLY and CDR2 FYNNEI come from the germline V gene. The clonotype originates from a female donor with multiple sclerosis, enrolled in a pregnancy study. This sample comprised peripheral blood, obtained after pregnancy. This chain connects TRBV2 to TRBJ1-3; 8 positions match TRBD1. CDR3 DNA: TGTGCCAGCTCGGGACAGGCGATCTCTGGAAACACCATATATTTT. Translated, it gives CASSGQAISGNTIYF.